The T cell receptor beta chain under discussion was sequenced for a study of cytotoxic CD8 clonotypes in ibrutinib-treated CLL. Data came from immunoSEQ multiplex PCR; TCRdb stores just in-frame clones and leaves some out. In the table there are 100,000 to 150,000 clones, 80% to 90% of which are singletons. This CDR3 comprises 16 residues. The germline CDR1 and CDR2 sequences are SGHTA and FQGNSA. V trimming: 1 base; J trimming: 4 bases; junction bases outside the gene matches: 6. The TCR sequence derives from a human donor with chronic lymphocytic leukemia. The J gene is TRBJ1-3, the V gene TRBV7-2; TRBD1 matches 8 bases. Specimen: PBMCs, collected after 24 months of ibrutinib treatment. As DNA, the CDR3 is TGTGCCAGCAGCTTAGAAGACAGGGGTGCCGGAAACACCATATATTTT. Translated, it gives CASSLEDRGAGNTIYF.